Presented here are 18 T cell receptor beta chains from one specimen sequenced in a study of response to subunit inactivated influenza vaccine. A single record per CDR3 protein comes from TCRdb applying MiXCR to the RT-PCR reads. Of 550,000 to 800,000 distinct CDR3 sequences listed, less than 20% are singletons. Sequencing was performed on PBMCs from blood, taken 11 to 12 days after vaccination. The source of these receptors is a man aged 45 to 65 who received an inactivated influenza vaccine.

This clonotype came up a few times. As DNA, the CDR3 is TGTGCCACCAGCAGGCGACAGGGATTGAAAGAGACCCAGTACTTC. This codes for CATSRRQGLKETQYF. V gene TRBV15 combines with J gene TRBJ2-5; TRBD1 matches 7 bases. The CDR3 is 15 amino acids. The germline V gene has CDR1 LNHNV and CDR2 YYDKDF (reference sequence). The junction had 7 bases not matched to a gene; V was cut back by 3 bases and J by 3 bases.

This clonotype has more than one count but fewer than ten. J is TRBJ2-2 and V is TRBV24-1, with 7 bases that match TRBD2. CDR1 KGHDR and CDR2 SFDVKD come from the germline V gene. The trim removed 4 bases at V and 1 base at J, leaving 11 bases unmatched. This CDR3 is 18 amino acids long. CDR3 nucleotides: TGTGCCACCAGTGACCGATATCCTAGCGGACTGAACACCGGGGAGCTGTTTTTT. It encodes CATSDRYPSGLNTGELFF.

The J gene is TRBJ2-1, the V gene TRBV11-2; the D gene is possibly TRBD1 (6 bases). V lost 5 bases and J 15 bases, leaving 20 bases between the germline ends. Germline CDR1 reads SGHAT; CDR2 reads FQNNGV. The CDR3 spans 13 residues. The CDR3 region is CASSLSPGTRGFF. The CDR3 nucleotides are TGTGCCAGCAGCCTCTCCCCAGGGACAAGGGGGTTCTTC.

The chain recombines TRBV20-1 with TRBJ2-7; a weak D match, TRBD1 (6 bases). Germline lookup yields CDR1 DFQATT and CDR2 SNEGSKA (reference sequence). The CDR3 sequence is 14 residues long. V was trimmed by 6 bases and J by 5 bases, leaving 20 bases between them. The CDR3 sequence is CSATHPGQLDEQYF. The CDR3 DNA reads TGCAGTGCCACCCATCCGGGACAACTAGACGAGCAGTACTTC.

The CDR3 DNA follows: TGTGCCAGCAGGTGGGGGGGGGATAAGCAGTACTTC. Its protein is CASRWGGDKQYF. The chain is built from TRBV6-5 and TRBJ2-7, with 7 bases aligning to TRBD2. The CDR3 length is 12 residues. CDR1 and CDR2 from the germline V gene are MNHEY and SVGAGI. V shed 6 bases and J 8 bases; nucleotides not matched to a gene: 7.

The sample holds a few counts of this clonotype. The chain couples TRBV6-5 to TRBJ2-7; TRBD2 matches at 7 bases. The CDR3 covers 15 residues. CDR1 and CDR2 from the germline V gene are MNHEY and SVGAGI. V lost 4 bases, J lost 4 bases, and 10 bases stayed unmatched. Written as DNA, the CDR3 is TGTGCCAGCAGTTCCGCTCGGGACTATCTGTACGAGCAGTACTTC. Its translation is CASSSARDYLYEQYF.

The chain has TRBV11-2 and TRBJ2-3, with 15 bases aligning to TRBD2. The ends lost 5 bases at V and 4 bases at J; junction bases unmatched: 7. The length of the CDR3 is 17 residues. Per germline, CDR1 SGHAT and CDR2 FQNNGV. The CDR3 loop reads CASSAPRTSGGADTQYF. Written as DNA, the CDR3 is TGTGCCAGCAGCGCCCCCCGGACTAGCGGGGGGGCAGATACGCAGTATTTT.

This clonotype was picked up many times. V gene TRBV27 combines with J gene TRBJ2-7; 9 nucleotides match TRBD2. Germline loops: CDR1 MNHEY, CDR2 SMNVEV (reference sequence). CDR3 length: 13 amino acids. V shed 3 bases and J 7 bases; nucleotides not matched to a gene: 4. The CDR3 region has the DNA TGTGCCAGCAGTTTTTCAACTAGCGGGGAGCAGTACTTC. Its protein product is CASSFSTSGEQYF.

This clonotype was seen a few times. This chain joins TRBV28 and TRBJ2-2; tentative D call: TRBD2 (6 bases). This CDR3 contains 14 residues. The germline CDR1 and CDR2 sequences are MDHEN and SYDVKM. Deletions cut 7 bases from V and 3 bases from J, with 12 bases between. The CDR3 coding sequence is TGTGCCAGCAACTGGGGGACTCACACCGGGGAGCTGTTTTTT. Translation gives CASNWGTHTGELFF.

The CDR3 spells CASSLRQGVSAGELFF. CDR3 coding DNA: TGTGCCAGCAGCCTTAGACAGGGTGTGTCAGCCGGGGAGCTGTTTTTT. The chain uses TRBV7-2 and TRBJ2-2; 7 nucleotides agree with TRBD1. CDR3 length: 16 residues. Germline trimming cut 5 bases from V and 6 bases from J; bases unmatched to any gene: 12. Per germline, CDR1 SGHTA and CDR2 FQGNSA.

The table lists this clonotype with a few counts. The chain recombines TRBV10-3 with TRBJ2-5; 7 bases agree with TRBD2. Germline-derived CDR1 and CDR2 are ENHRY and SYGVKD. V shed 3 bases, J shed 1 base, and the junction held 2 bases outside the gene matches. The CDR3 is 14 amino acids. As DNA, the CDR3 is TGTGCCATCAGTGATTCTAGCGGCCAAGAGACCCAGTACTTC. It yields the protein CAISDSSGQETQYF.

The V gene is TRBV12-5, the J gene TRBJ2-2, with 11 bases fitting TRBD2. Germline-derived CDR1 and CDR2 are LGHNT and FRNRAP. This CDR3 is built from 20 residues. The J segment lost 3 bases and the V segment lost 1 base, leaving 13 bases of the junction unmatched. The CDR3 DNA follows: TGTGCTAGTGGTTTGGACTCCGGGACTAGCGGTTGGGTGGACACCGGGGAGCTGTTTTTT. Translated: CASGLDSGTSGWVDTGELFF.

This clonotype was picked up a small number of times. The genes are TRBV5-1 and TRBJ1-5; D gene unclear. CDR1 and CDR2 (germline): SGHRS, YFSETQ. The V end lost 0 bases, the J end lost 6 bases, and 10 bases lay between the germline ends. The CDR3 spans 14 residues. CDR3 nucleotides: TGCGCCAGCAGCTTGGAGGAGGGCGGTCAGCCCCAGCATTTT. This encodes CASSLEEGGQPQHF.

V is TRBV28 and J is TRBJ2-7, with unresolved D. V was clipped by 5 bases and J by 4 bases, with 15 bases between them. Per germline, CDR1 MDHEN and CDR2 SYDVKM. This CDR3 has 14 residues. CDR3 bases: TGTGCCAGCAGTCCTTTTCCGGGCAGATACGAGCAGTACTTC. Encoded protein: CASSPFPGRYEQYF. Full variable domain (outside the CDR3, taken from reference TRBV28 and TRBJ2-7): DVKVTQSSRYLVKRTGEKVFLECVQDMDHENMFWYRQDPGLGLRLIYFSYDVKMKEKGDIPEGYSVSREKKERFSLILESASTNQTSMYLCASSPFPGRYEQYFGPGTRLTVT.

This chain uses TRBV21-1 with TRBJ2-7; TRBD2 reflects the table's D call only, with no check against the DNA. TRBV21-1 is given as a pseudogene. This CDR3 region has 16 residues. This CDR3 reads CASTKMRLAGSSEQYF. In DNA, the CDR3 is TGTGCCAGCACCAAAATGCGACTAGCGGGGAGTTCCGAGCAGTACTTC.

This clonotype was found once. The chain uses TRBV11-2 and TRBJ2-1; perhaps TRBD1 as D (5 bases). The CDR3 loop spans 16 amino acids. V was shortened by 1 base and J by 5 bases, with 15 bases between the two germline ends. Germline V gives CDR1 SGHAT, CDR2 FQNNGV. This CDR3 is CASSLAFSTGNNEQFF. CDR3 nucleotides: TGTGCCAGCAGCTTAGCTTTCAGTACAGGAAACAATGAGCAGTTCTTC.

This rearrangement joins TRBV5-1 to TRBJ2-2; no clear D. Trimming shortened V by 1 base and J by 10 bases, and 8 bases separated the two germline ends. The CDR3 is 12 residues long. In germline, CDR1 is SGHRS, CDR2 YFSETQ. The CDR3 sequence is CASSLRTEELFF. Written as DNA, the CDR3 is TGCGCCAGCAGCTTGAGGACGGAGGAGCTGTTTTTT. The full variable domain, completed using reference TRBV5-1 and TRBJ2-2, is KAGVTQTPRYLIKTRGQQVTLSCSPISGHRSVSWYQQTPGQGLQFLFEYFSETQRNKGNFPGRFSGRQFSNSRSEMNVSTLELGDSALYLCASSLRTEELFFGEGSRLTVL.

This clonotype was counted only a few times. CDR3 amino acids: CSATDRVSGYTF. CDR3 coding DNA: TGCAGTGCTACTGACAGGGTTTCAGGCTACACCTTC. The chain has TRBV20-1 and TRBJ1-2, with 7 bases lining up with TRBD1. The germline CDR1 and CDR2 sequences are DFQATT and SNEGSKA (reference sequence). V gave up 4 bases and J gave up 8 bases; unmatched junction bases: 7. The CDR3 length is 12 residues.